The source of this T cell receptor beta chain is a study of glioma-infiltrating T cells after dendritic cell vaccination. The overall study: Monocyte-derived dendritic cells, cultured seven days with IL-4 and GM-CSF, were pulsed with autologous tumor lysate. Patients received three intradermal dendritic cell vaccine injections at biweekly intervals. Study-wide results and limits: Estimated pretreatment TIL content predicted outcome after dendritic cell vaccination.

As for this clone: Antigen unknown.

Up to 2 ug genomic DNA was used for TCRB CDR3 amplification. Repertoires were generated with immunoSEQ multiplex PCR, while TCRdb's copy carries only in-frame clones and drops some. The sample shows 40,000 to 60,000 clones, 85% to 90% of them seen only once. This sequence originates from a human donor with glioblastoma. This specimen consisted of blood, obtained before dendritic cell vaccination.

The CDR3 DNA is TGTGCCAGCAGCTTATCATCCAGCGGGAGTACCGGGGAGCTGTTTTTT. Amino acids: CASSLSSSGSTGELFF. The J gene is TRBJ2-2, the V gene TRBV7-3; 8 positions agree with TRBD2. The J segment lost 5 bases and the V segment lost 2 bases, leaving 7 bases of the junction unmatched. Germline V gene lookup returns CDR1 SGHTA and CDR2 FQGTGA. The length of the CDR3 is 16 residues.